The entry that follows covers one TCR beta chain sequence. Its matching antigen is unknown. Profiling relied on immunoSEQ multiplex PCR, and the TCRdb table lists in-frame clones only, not all of them. Among some 1,100,000 clones listed, approximately 80% were seen once. V dropped 0 bases and J dropped 9 bases, with 12 bases sitting between them. Per the germline V gene, CDR1 is MNHEY and CDR2 is SVGAGI. The CDR3 is 14 residues long. The data were taken from a study of shared clonotypes between healthy human individuals. Study overall: Each donor's CD8 memory used one plate, CD8 naive two, each CD4 subset three.

Points from the study as a whole: Non-shared clonotypes had lower generation probabilities than clonotypes shared by all four sorted-subset donors.

The chain employs TRBV6-5 and TRBJ1-5; maybe TRBD1 (5 bases). This TCR came from a man aged 18 to 35 in good health. Some clones in this sample may be carry-over from other donors' samples. The material sequenced was memory CD4+ T cells from PBMCs. Specified subset: CD45RA-negative fraction. The CDR3 protein is CASSYSFGGRPQHF. CDR3 in DNA: TGTGCCAGCAGTTACTCGTTCGGGGGGAGGCCCCAGCATTTT.